This TCR beta chain was captured by sequencing in a study of OX40 agonist ivuxolimab in advanced cancers. Study-wide findings and caveats: With doses of 0.1 to 3.0 mg/kg, CD4+ and CD8+ blood T cells had undergone clonal expansion by week 6.

As to this clone: Its antigen is unidentified.

Libraries were prepared by immunoSEQ multiplex PCR; TCRdb keeps only in-frame clonotypes and omits some of them. The sample carries over 65,000 clones, roughly 84% recorded once. V gave up 7 bases and J gave up 7 bases, with 13 bases separating them. The CDR3 runs 13 residues. CDR1 and CDR2 (germline): MNHEY, SMNVEV (reference sequence). Sample: CD4+ or CD8+ T cells sorted from blood, taken in a trial of the OX40 agonist ivuxolimab. The J gene is TRBJ2-2, the V gene TRBV27; no firm D call. This receptor was taken from an adult with an advanced solid tumor such as melanoma, head and neck, liver or kidney cancer. The CDR3 DNA follows: TGTGCCAGCAAGGGCATCAATATCGGGGAGCTGTTTTTT. Translating it yields CASKGINIGELFF.